Here is one T cell receptor (beta chain) with its context. Its target antigen remains unknown. No quality values exist for individual bases; no much larger clone is one base distant. The collaborating institutions used their own protocols to collect whole blood in K2EDTA tubes. For TCRbeta analysis, collaborators shipped samples as frozen whole blood, isolated PBMCs, or DNA extracted from either of those sample types. TCRbeta CDR3 regions were amplified from genomic DNA by means of the immunoSEQ Assay, a bias-controlled multiplex PCR. As for the original processing: Nucleated cell counts per sample were estimated from amplification of reference gene primers within the assay. To quantify the absolute abundance of each unique TCRbeta CDR3 rearrangement, sequence reads were collapsed and filtered. For each sample, productive Simpson clonality was calculated as the square root of Simpson's diversity index across productive rearrangements. As stored in TCRdb, this immuneACCESS dataset retains in-frame rearrangements with V and J assigned. A fraction of the clones does not appear; measured against another copy, unresolved V genes explain less than half of the discrepancy, and the remainder lacks a known reason. The DNA gave D and trimming, while V, J and clone size come from that table. Counted in this sample were 120,000 to 150,000 clones; approximately 88% of them appeared once. The biggest ten clones account for approximately 5% of the sample.

The data were obtained in a study of blood T cell repertoires in COVID-19 (TCRdb year 2020). Turning to the overall study: The collaborator samples originated in the United States, Italy and Spain and spanned the acute and convalescent phases of COVID-19. Nearly every sample came with metadata listing a de-identified subject ID, COVID-19 status, age in years and sex. Subjects who had been exposed to COVID-19, were actively infected with it, or had recovered from it provided the deeply sampled blood TCRbeta repertoires that made up the dataset. The material from the prospective study consisted of cDNA or gDNA derived from T cells, B-cell-depleted T cells, or PBMCs. The repertoires were released in a freely available public database intended as a resource for research on the immune response to SARS-CoV-2. Samples came from the ongoing ImmuneRACE study (first 160 participants) plus 1,254 subjects from 6 global collaborators. HLA class I and class II types, where available, came from metadata supplied by the sample provider rather than from assay-based typing.

What the study reported, not specific to this receptor: The amount of clinical and demographic metadata varied by source and participant and was provided uncurated.

The source material was peripheral blood. This TCR derives from a human donor in a cohort sampled during active COVID-19.

CDR3 sequence: CASSHWAPAGGFREQFF. The DNA is as follows: TGTGCCAGCAGCCACTGGGCTCCAGCGGGAGGGTTTAGAGAGCAGTTCTTC. Recombination joined TRBV3-1 (or the pseudogene TRBV3-2) with TRBJ2-1, with TRBD2 identical over 10 junction bases. The CDR3 runs 17 residues from the cysteine to the phenylalanine. Solely the CDR3 DNA is kept, with 51 bases framed from the first base. Trimming takes 3 bases off V and 10 bases off J; junction bases not matched to a gene: 15. CDR1 and CDR2, per the germline V gene (reference sequence), are LGHDT and YNNKEL.